These T cell receptor beta chains were read from a single sample in a study of radiation and T cells in renal cell carcinoma. Profiling relied on immunoSEQ multiplex PCR, and the TCRdb table lists in-frame clones only, not all of them. The table shows more than 75,000 clones, with 82% occurring only once. Sample: blood, taken from a patient whose treatment included radiotherapy and nephrectomy. The receptor set was obtained from a man in his 60s with renal cell carcinoma. CDR3s include the opening cysteine and the closing phenylalanine or tryptophan. A D gene is named only where the DNA matches it firmly. Some rows mark clone size as missing; the rest say once, few, many or name a class of expanded clone.

CDR3aa	CDR3nt	d_gene	abundance	v_gene	j_gene
CASATNSYEQYF	TGTGCCAGCGCGACTAACTCCTACGAGCAGTACTTC	NA	NA	TRBV28	TRBJ2-7
CASSLAFGRMMGGELFF	TGTGCCAGCAGCTTAGCGTTTGGCAGAATGATGGGCGGGGAGCTGTTTTTT	NA	NA	TRBV7-2	TRBJ2-2
CAISGGEITYNEQFF	TGTGCCATCAGTGGGGGGGAAATCACCTACAATGAGCAGTTCTTC	NA	once	TRBV10-3	TRBJ2-1
CASSTEGNQPQHF	TGTGCCAGCAGCACAGAGGGCAATCAGCCCCAGCATTTT	NA	few	TRBV2	TRBJ1-5
CASSYDDQPQHF	TGTGCCAGCAGTTATGACGATCAGCCCCAGCATTTT	NA	few	TRBV28	TRBJ1-5
CASSVGGASAHNEQFF	TGTGCCAGCAGCGTAGGGGGGGCTAGCGCCCACAATGAGCAGTTCTTC	NA	NA	TRBV9	TRBJ2-1
CASSPGGFGYNEQFF	TGTGCCAGCAGCCCGGGGGGATTCGGGTACAATGAGCAGTTCTTC	TRBD2	NA	TRBV7-8	TRBJ2-1
CASSQGLAPPYEQYF	TGTGCCAGCAGCCAAGGACTAGCGCCGCCCTACGAGCAGTACTTC	TRBD2	NA	TRBV5-8	TRBJ2-7
CATSRDPTNTDTQYF	TGTGCCACCAGCAGAGATCCGACGAACACAGATACGCAGTATTTT	NA	NA	TRBV15	TRBJ2-3
CASSQDHREIPYNEQFF	TGTGCCAGCAGCCAAGATCATCGGGAGATCCCCTACAATGAGCAGTTCTTC	NA	NA	TRBV4-2	TRBJ2-1
CASSFGRANGYTF	TGTGCCAGTTCCTTTGGCAGGGCGAATGGCTACACCTTC	NA	NA	TRBV28	TRBJ1-2
CASSSRDFPTGELFF	TGTGCCAGTAGTTCTCGGGACTTCCCCACCGGGGAGCTGTTTTTT	NA	NA	TRBV19	TRBJ2-2
CASSLGGRDYEQYF	TGTGCCAGCAGCTTGGGGGGGCGCGACTACGAGCAGTACTTC	NA	NA	TRBV5-6	TRBJ2-7
CASSPPIEGYEQYF	TGTGCCAGCAGTCCCCCCATTGAGGGCTACGAGCAGTACTTC	NA	NA	TRBV7-9	TRBJ2-7
CASSVDPRSSYEQYF	TGTGCCAGCAGCGTAGATCCCCGTAGCTCCTACGAGCAGTACTTC	NA	NA	TRBV9	TRBJ2-7
CASSQDGRYSGNTIYF	TGCGCCAGCAGCCAAGACGGGCGTTACTCTGGAAACACCATATATTTT	NA	NA	TRBV4-1	TRBJ1-3
CASSRDRGTEAFF	TGCGCCAGCAGTCGGGACAGGGGCACTGAAGCTTTCTTT	TRBD1	NA	TRBV10-1	TRBJ1-1
CATSRDQGFEAFF	TGTGCCACCAGCAGAGATCAGGGGTTTGAAGCTTTCTTT	NA	few	TRBV15	TRBJ1-1
CSARDFHEQFF	TGCAGTGCTAGAGATTTCCATGAGCAGTTCTTC	NA	NA	TRBV20-1	TRBJ2-1
CASSLVGTSPLHF	TGTGCCAGCAGCTTAGTAGGCACTTCACCCCTCCACTTT	NA	once	TRBV7-6	TRBJ1-6
CASSLGQGWNQPQHF	TGTGCCAGCAGCTTGGGGCAGGGATGGAATCAGCCCCAGCATTTT	NA	NA	TRBV11-2	TRBJ1-5